What follows are 20 T cell receptor beta chains derived from one specimen sequenced in a study of blood T cells in healthy people across ages. A second about 6 to 11 cycle PCR used barcoded and J-beta primers. TCRdb used MiXCR to reprocess the 5' RACE reads, holding one entry per CDR3 protein. Of approximately 900,000 distinct CDR3 sequences listed, around 49% were seen once; the top ten hold over 10%. The sequencing sample was made of blood. These TCRs come from a man aged 25 to 40 in good health.

This clonotype occurred once. The chain carries TRBV6-4 and TRBJ2-2, with D uncertain. Trimming took 3 bases from V and 0 from J, leaving 8 bases between them. Germline V gene lookup returns CDR1 MRHNA and CDR2 SNTAGT. The CDR3 covers 15 residues. The CDR3 loop is CASSEDGANTGELFF. In DNA form, the CDR3 reads TGTGCCAGCAGTGAGGACGGAGCGAACACCGGGGAGCTGTTTTTT.

This clonotype was found a few times. The chain is built from TRBV10-3 and TRBJ2-7; a possible D gene is TRBD1 (6 bases). The CDR3 spans 15 residues. V was cut by 3 bases and J by 2 bases, with 14 bases left in between. In germline, CDR1 is ENHRY, CDR2 SYGVKD. The CDR3 nucleotides are TGTGCCATCAGTGAAGAAGAACAGGGAACCTACGAGCAGTACTTC. Its translation: CAISEEEQGTYEQYF.

The CDR3 loop is CASTLSGGLYNEQFF. The DNA for the CDR3 is TGCGCCAGCACCCTGAGCGGGGGCCTTTACAATGAGCAGTTCTTC. J is TRBJ2-1 and V is TRBV10-2, with TRBD2 matching 8 bases. The V and J ends lost 7 bases and 4 bases, in that order; junction bases with no gene match: 9. The CDR3 has 15 residues. The V gene's germline CDR1 is WSHSY and CDR2 SAAADI.

V and J are TRBV10-3 and TRBJ2-3; TRBD2 agrees at 12 bases. The germline CDR1 and CDR2 sequences are ENHRY and SYGVKD. The CDR3 has 16 residues. V lost 0 bases to trimming and J lost 5 bases; unmatched junction nucleotides: 3. This chain's CDR3 is CAISESLAGGQDTQYF. CDR3 nucleotide sequence: TGTGCCATCAGTGAGTCCCTAGCGGGGGGGCAAGATACGCAGTATTTT.

The genes are TRBV2 and TRBJ2-1, with 9 bases fitting TRBD2. J gave up 5 bases and V 8 bases, and 10 bases lay outside the gene matches. The CDR3 loop spans 15 amino acids. Germline lookup yields CDR1 SNHLY and CDR2 FYNNEI. This chain's CDR3 is CASPKGSGGNNEQFF. In DNA form, the CDR3 reads TGTGCCAGCCCCAAGGGGAGCGGGGGGAACAATGAGCAGTTCTTC.

The chain employs TRBV12-3 or TRBV12-4 and TRBJ2-1; either TRBD1 or TRBD2 may supply D (6 bases each). V lost 8 bases to trimming and J lost 13 bases, with 18 bases between them. This CDR3 has 12 amino acids. The CDR3 DNA reads as TGTGCCAGCGGGAGGACAGTCCGTGTTCAGTTCTTC. Its protein is CASGRTVRVQFF.

The genes are TRBV6-1 and TRBJ2-1; 10 bases map to TRBD1. The CDR3 is 16 residues long. Germline V lookup: CDR1 MNHNS, CDR2 SASEGT. J lost 5 bases, V lost 3 bases, and 7 bases had no gene match. CDR3 DNA: TGTGCCAGCAGTGATCGGGACAGGGGATTTAACAATGAGCAGTTCTTC. It codes for CASSDRDRGFNNEQFF.

The genes are TRBV2 and TRBJ2-3; TRBD2 might be the D (5 bases). The V end was cut by 8 bases, the J end by 7 bases, with 22 bases between. The CDR3 contains 15 residues. Germline V CDR1 and CDR2: SNHLY, FYNNEI. The CDR3 nucleotides are TGTGCCAGCTCGGCGCGGACCGAGGTAGCGAATACGCAGTATTTT. Translating gives CASSARTEVANTQYF.

The rearrangement uses TRBV5-1 and TRBJ2-1; a weak D match, TRBD2 (7 bases). The CDR3 contains 15 residues. The V end was cut by 1 base, the J end by 15 bases, with 23 bases between. Germline CDR1 reads SGHRS; CDR2 reads YFSETQ. In nucleotides, the CDR3 is TGCGCCAGCAGCTTGAGGTCGTTGAGGGGGGGGAGACCGTTCTTC. This gives the protein CASSLRSLRGGRPFF.

The chain combines TRBV20-1 with TRBJ1-2; no reliable D call. Germline V lookup: CDR1 DFQATT, CDR2 SNEGSKA (reference sequence). Trimming removed 5 bases at V and 5 bases at J, with 9 bases between. CDR3 length: 11 residues. CDR3 DNA sequence: TGCAGTGCTGGACTCGAATATGGCTACACCTTC. It encodes CSAGLEYGYTF.

The gene calls are TRBV5-1 and TRBJ2-1; TRBD2 matches at 14 bases. V lost 4 bases, J lost 6 bases, and 9 bases stayed unmatched. Germline CDR1 reads SGHRS; CDR2 reads YFSETQ. This CDR3 spans 17 amino acids. This CDR3 is CASSLRLAGGPLNEQFF. CDR3 nucleotide sequence: TGCGCCAGCAGCCTGAGACTAGCGGGGGGGCCGCTCAATGAGCAGTTCTTC.

The chain carries TRBV20-1 and TRBJ1-1, with 8 bases that match TRBD1. CDR1 is DFQATT, CDR2 SNEGSKA, per germline (reference sequence). This CDR3 has 17 amino acids. V trimming: 6 bases; J trimming: 4 bases; junction bases outside the gene matches: 19. Here the CDR3 DNA reads TGCAGTGCCCAGCCAACTACTAGGACAGGGATGGCCACTGAAGCTTTCTTT. Translating gives CSAQPTTRTGMATEAFF.

There are a few counts of this clonotype. The chain has TRBV9 and TRBJ1-2; D not certain. Germline V gene sequence: CDR1 SGDLS, CDR2 YYNGEE. The CDR3 length is 16 residues. V lost 3 bases and J lost 6, with 21 bases in between. The CDR3 nucleotides read TGTGCCAGCAGCGGGTTAGGCAGCCCCCTTGCCAATGGCTACACCTTC. Its protein is CASSGLGSPLANGYTF.

This rearrangement joins TRBV27 to TRBJ1-2; D call uncertain. The length of the CDR3 is 14 residues. Germline lookup yields CDR1 MNHEY and CDR2 SMNVEV (reference sequence). V lost 3 bases and J lost 7, with 15 bases in between. DNA of the CDR3: TGTGCCAGCAGTTTGGCCTCGGACGGCTGTGGCTACACCTTC. Translation gives CASSLASDGCGYTF.

This clonotype was seen a single time. This sequence may be a read error, since a much larger clone differs from it by one base. The V call is TRBV3-1, the J call TRBJ2-7, with 7 nucleotides matching TRBD1. TRBJ2-5 matches the DNA end more closely, so the J call is doubtful. The CDR3 is made up of 17 amino acids. Per germline, CDR1 LGHDT and CDR2 YNNKEL (reference sequence). The CDR3 region is CASSPAKTTGTQETQYF. In DNA form, the CDR3 reads TGTGCCAGCAGCCCTGCGAAGACGACAGGGACCCAAGAGACCCAGTACTTC.

The chain couples TRBV6-5 to TRBJ1-1; unclear D gene. The V gene lost 2 bases and the J gene lost 2 bases, with 9 bases spanning the gap. This CDR3 has 14 amino acids. The germline CDR1 and CDR2 sequences are MNHEY and SVGAGI. The CDR3: CASSYQAPNTEAFF. The CDR3 DNA follows: TGTGCCAGCAGTTACCAGGCCCCCAACACTGAAGCTTTCTTT.

The chain uses TRBV3-1 and TRBJ1-2, with D uncertain. This CDR3 contains 15 residues. The V gene's germline CDR1 is LGHDT and CDR2 YNNKEL (reference sequence). V dropped 1 base and J dropped 2 bases, with 11 bases sitting between them. CDR3 coding DNA: TGTGCCAGCAGCCAAGTTGTCGGCCACAACTATGGCTACACCTTC. Translation gives CASSQVVGHNYGYTF.

This clonotype has at least ten counts. The chain carries TRBV28 and TRBJ1-5; D unresolved. CDR1 is MDHEN and CDR2 is SYDVKM in the germline V gene. V lost 7 bases to trimming and J lost 5 bases, with 21 bases between them. The CDR3 contains 16 residues. As DNA, the CDR3 is TGTGCCAGCACACCACGGAACGGAGGGTGGGATCAGCCCCAGCATTTT. It encodes CASTPRNGGWDQPQHF.

This chain joins TRBV11-2 and TRBJ2-1; a weak D match, TRBD1 (6 bases). The CDR3 is made up of 15 amino acids. Trimming left V 1 base short and J 4 bases short, with 11 bases between. The germline V gene has CDR1 SGHAT and CDR2 FQNNGV. Here the CDR3 reads CASSLVGGRYNEQFF. The CDR3 DNA is TGTGCCAGCAGCTTAGTTGGGGGCCGTTACAATGAGCAGTTCTTC. Together with reference TRBV11-2 and TRBJ2-1, the CDR3 gives the full variable domain: EAGVAQSPRYKIIEKRQSVAFWCNPISGHATLYWYQQILGQGPKLLIQFQNNGVVDDSQLPKDRFSAERLKGVDSTLKIQPAKLEDSAVYLCASSLVGGRYNEQFFGPGTRLTVL.

CDR3 region: CASSAEGGSTDTQYF. The CDR3 coding sequence is TGTGCCAGCAGTGCGGAGGGGGGGAGCACAGATACGCAGTATTTT. The chain couples TRBV6-1 to TRBJ2-3, with D possibly being TRBD2 (7 bases). V was shortened by 4 bases and J by 0 bases, with 11 bases between the two germline ends. Germline values: CDR1 MNHNS, CDR2 SASEGT. The CDR3 covers 15 residues.